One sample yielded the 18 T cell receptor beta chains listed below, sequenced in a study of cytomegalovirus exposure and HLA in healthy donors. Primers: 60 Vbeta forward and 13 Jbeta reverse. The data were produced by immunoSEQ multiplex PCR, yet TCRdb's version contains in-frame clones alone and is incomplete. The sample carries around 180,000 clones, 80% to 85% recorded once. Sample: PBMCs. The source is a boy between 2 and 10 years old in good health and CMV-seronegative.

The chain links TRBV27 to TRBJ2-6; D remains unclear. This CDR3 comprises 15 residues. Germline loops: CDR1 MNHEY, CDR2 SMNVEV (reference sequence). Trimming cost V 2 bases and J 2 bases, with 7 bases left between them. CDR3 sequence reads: CASSLLPAGANVLTF. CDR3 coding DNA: TGTGCCAGCAGTTTACTGCCAGCTGGGGCCAACGTCCTGACTTTC.

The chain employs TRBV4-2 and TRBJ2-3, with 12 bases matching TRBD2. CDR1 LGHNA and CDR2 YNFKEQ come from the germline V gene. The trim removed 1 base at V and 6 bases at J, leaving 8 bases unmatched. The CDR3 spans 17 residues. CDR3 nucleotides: TGTGCCAGCAGCCAAGGTCTAGCGGGAGGGCCGGGGGATACGCAGTATTTT. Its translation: CASSQGLAGGPGDTQYF.

The CDR3 loop is CASSLLSNTIYF. In DNA, the CDR3 is TGTGCCAGCAGCTTACTGAGCAACACCATATATTTT. The gene calls are TRBV5-8 and TRBJ1-3; D uncertain. Germline CDR1 SGHTS, CDR2 YDEGEE. The CDR3 extends over 12 amino acids. V gave up 2 bases and J gave up 7 bases, with 7 bases separating them. The variable domain in full, with the rest retrieved from reference TRBV5-8 and TRBJ1-3, is EAGVTQSPTHLIKTRGQQATLRCSPISGHTSVYWYQQALGLGLQFLLWYDEGEERNRGNFPPRFSGRQFPNYSSELNVNALELEDSALYLCASSLLSNTIYFGEGSWLTVV.

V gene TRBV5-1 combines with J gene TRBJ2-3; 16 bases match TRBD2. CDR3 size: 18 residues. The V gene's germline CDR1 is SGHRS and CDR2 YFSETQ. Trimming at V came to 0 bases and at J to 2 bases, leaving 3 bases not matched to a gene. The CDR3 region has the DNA TGCGCCAGCAGCTTGGCCGGGACTAGCGGGGGGGTCACAGATACGCAGTATTTT. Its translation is CASSLAGTSGGVTDTQYF. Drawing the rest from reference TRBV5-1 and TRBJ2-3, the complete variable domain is KAGVTQTPRYLIKTRGQQVTLSCSPISGHRSVSWYQQTPGQGLQFLFEYFSETQRNKGNFPGRFSGRQFSNSRSEMNVSTLELGDSALYLCASSLAGTSGGVTDTQYFGPGTRLTVL.

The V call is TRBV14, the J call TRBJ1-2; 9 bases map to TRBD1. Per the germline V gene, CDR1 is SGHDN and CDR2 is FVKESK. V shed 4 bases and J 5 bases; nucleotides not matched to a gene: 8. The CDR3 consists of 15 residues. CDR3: CASSLPGQGLYGYTF. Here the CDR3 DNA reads TGTGCCAGCAGCCTACCGGGACAGGGATTGTATGGCTACACCTTC.

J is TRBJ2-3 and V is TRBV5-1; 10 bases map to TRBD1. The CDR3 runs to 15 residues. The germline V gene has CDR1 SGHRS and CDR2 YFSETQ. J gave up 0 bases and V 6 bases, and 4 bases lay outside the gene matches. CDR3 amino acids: CASKRTGGSTDTQYF. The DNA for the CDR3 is TGCGCCAGCAAAAGGACAGGGGGTAGCACAGATACGCAGTATTTT.

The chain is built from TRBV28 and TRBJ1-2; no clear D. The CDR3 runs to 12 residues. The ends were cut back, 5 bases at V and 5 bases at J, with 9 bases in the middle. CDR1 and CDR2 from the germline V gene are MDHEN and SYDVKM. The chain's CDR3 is CASSPTYYGYTF. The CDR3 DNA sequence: TGTGCCAGCAGTCCCACCTATTATGGCTACACCTTC.

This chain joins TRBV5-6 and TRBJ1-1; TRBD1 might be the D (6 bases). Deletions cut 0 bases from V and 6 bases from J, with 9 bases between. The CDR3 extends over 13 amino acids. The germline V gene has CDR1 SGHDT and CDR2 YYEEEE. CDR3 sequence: CASSLGQGSEAFF. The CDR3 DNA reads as TGTGCCAGCAGCTTGGGGCAGGGGTCTGAAGCTTTCTTT.

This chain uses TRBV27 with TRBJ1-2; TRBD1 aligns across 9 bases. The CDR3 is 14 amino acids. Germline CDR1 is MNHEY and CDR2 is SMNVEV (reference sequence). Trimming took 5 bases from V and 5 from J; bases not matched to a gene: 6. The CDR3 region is CASSQQGAGYGYTF. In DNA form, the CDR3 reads TGTGCCAGCAGTCAACAGGGGGCGGGTTATGGCTACACCTTC.

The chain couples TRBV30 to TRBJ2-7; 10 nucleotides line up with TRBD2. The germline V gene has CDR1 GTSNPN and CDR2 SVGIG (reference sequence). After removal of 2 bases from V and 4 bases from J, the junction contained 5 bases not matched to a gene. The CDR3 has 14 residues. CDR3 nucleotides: TGTGCCTGGAGTATACTAGCGGGACAGTACGAGCAGTACTTC. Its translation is CAWSILAGQYEQYF.

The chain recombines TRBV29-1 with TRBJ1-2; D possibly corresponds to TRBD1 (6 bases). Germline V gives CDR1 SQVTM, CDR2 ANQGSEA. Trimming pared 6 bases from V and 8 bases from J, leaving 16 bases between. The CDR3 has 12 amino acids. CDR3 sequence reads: CSVVTGFEGYTF. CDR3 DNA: TGCAGCGTCGTAACAGGGTTCGAGGGCTACACCTTC. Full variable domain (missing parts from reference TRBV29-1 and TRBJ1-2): SAVISQKPSRDICQRGTSLTIQCQVDSQVTMMFWYRQQPGQSLTLIATANQGSEATYESGFVIDKFPISRPNLTFSTLTVSNMSPEDSSIYLCSVVTGFEGYTFGSGTRLTVV.

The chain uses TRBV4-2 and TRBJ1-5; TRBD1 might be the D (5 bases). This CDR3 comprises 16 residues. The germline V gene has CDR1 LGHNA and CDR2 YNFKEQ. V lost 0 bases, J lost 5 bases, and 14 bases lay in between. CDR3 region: CASSQEGSGYDQPQHF. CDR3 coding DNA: TGTGCCAGCAGCCAAGAAGGTTCAGGGTATGATCAGCCCCAGCATTTT.

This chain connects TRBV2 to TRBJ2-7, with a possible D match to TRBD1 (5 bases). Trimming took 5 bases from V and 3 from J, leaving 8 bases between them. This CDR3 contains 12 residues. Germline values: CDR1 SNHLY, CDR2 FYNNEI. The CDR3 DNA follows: TGTGCCAGCAGTTTAGACAGCTACGAGCAGTACGTC. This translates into CASSLDSYEQYV.

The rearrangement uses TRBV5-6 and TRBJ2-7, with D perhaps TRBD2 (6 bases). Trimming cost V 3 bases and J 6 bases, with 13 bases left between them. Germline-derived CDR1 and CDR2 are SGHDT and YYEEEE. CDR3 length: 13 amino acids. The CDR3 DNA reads TGTGCCAGCAGCTCCCCGGGGGTGCGCGAGCAGTACTTC. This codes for CASSSPGVREQYF.

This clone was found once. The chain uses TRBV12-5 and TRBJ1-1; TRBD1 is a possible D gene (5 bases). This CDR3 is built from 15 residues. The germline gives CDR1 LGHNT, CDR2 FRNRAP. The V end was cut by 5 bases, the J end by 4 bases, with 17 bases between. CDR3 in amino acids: CASGPGAGLSTEAFF. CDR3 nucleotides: TGTGCTAGTGGTCCTGGGGCAGGGTTGAGCACTGAAGCTTTCTTT.

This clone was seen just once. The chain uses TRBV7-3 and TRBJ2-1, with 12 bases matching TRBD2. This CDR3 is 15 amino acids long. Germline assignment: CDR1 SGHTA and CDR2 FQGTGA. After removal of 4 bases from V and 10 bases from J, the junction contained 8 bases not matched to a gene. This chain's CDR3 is CASSSRLAGVKEQFF. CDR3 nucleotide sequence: TGTGCCAGCAGCTCCCGACTAGCGGGAGTTAAAGAGCAGTTCTTC.

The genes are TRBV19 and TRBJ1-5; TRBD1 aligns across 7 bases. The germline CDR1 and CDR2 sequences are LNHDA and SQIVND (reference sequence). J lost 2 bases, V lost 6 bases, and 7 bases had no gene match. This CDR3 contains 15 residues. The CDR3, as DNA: TGTGCCAGTAGCCAACGGACAGGCCGCAATCAGCCCCAGCATTTT. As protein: CASSQRTGRNQPQHF. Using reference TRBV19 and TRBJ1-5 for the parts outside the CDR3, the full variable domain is DGGITQSPKYLFRKEGQNVTLSCEQNLNHDAMYWYRQDPGQGLRLIYYSQIVNDFQKGDIAEGYSVSREKKESFPLTVTSAQKNPTAFYLCASSQRTGRNQPQHFGDGTRLSIL.

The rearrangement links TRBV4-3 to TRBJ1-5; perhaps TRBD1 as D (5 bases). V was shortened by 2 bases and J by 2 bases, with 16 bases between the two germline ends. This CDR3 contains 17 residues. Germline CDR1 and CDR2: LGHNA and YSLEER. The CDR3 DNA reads TGCGCCAGCAGCCAATGGCGGGGTCAGGGAGGCAATCAGCCCCAGCATTTT. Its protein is CASSQWRGQGGNQPQHF.